This entry features one T cell receptor (beta chain) sequence. The antigen is not known. This CDR3 is built from 19 residues. Germline CDR1 and CDR2: SGHVS and FNYEAQ. J lost 6 bases, V lost 1 base, and 13 bases had no gene match. Generated by immunoSEQ multiplex PCR, the TCRdb table keeps only in-frame clones and is missing some. The table lists 150,000 to 200,000 clones, roughly 80% of them singletons, with about 2.8% in the top ten. The sample originates from a study of cytomegalovirus exposure and HLA in healthy donors. Study in general: The 90 to 150 validation repertoires used the same platform as the approximately 670 first-cohort repertoires (as reported by a later analysis).

Study-wide results and limits: Diagnosis of cytomegalovirus status made by the classifier reportedly showed high specificity and sensitivity. According to the study, 150 to 200 TCR beta chains were cytomegalovirus-associated.

The clonotype originates from a young woman in good health and CMV-seropositive. J is TRBJ2-1 and V is TRBV7-6; 12 positions match TRBD2. The sequencing sample was made of PBMCs. CDR3: CASSLVAARLAGGSNEQFF. CDR3 bases: TGTGCCAGCAGCTTAGTAGCCGCCCGCCTAGCGGGGGGGTCCAATGAGCAGTTCTTC.